The clone carrying this T cell receptor beta chain was observed a single time. Germline values: CDR1 KGHSH, CDR2 LQKENI. This CDR3 spans 14 amino acids. Trimming took off 6 bases at V and 3 bases at J, with 13 bases between the two ends. This sample was taken from a study of patients and donors after allogeneic stem cell transplantation. TCRdb re-called the RT-PCR reads with MiXCR, one entry per CDR3 protein. The sample holds hundreds of thousands of distinct CDR3 sequences, about 37% seen once. Sequencing used blood, either unsorted or a sorted T cell fraction (not recorded which). The sequence came from a human donor who was either an allogeneic HSCT recipient or a stem cell or donor lymphocyte infusion donor (not recorded which). It is not recorded whose cells these are; they may come from a transplant donor. The rearrangement links TRBV18 to TRBJ2-3; weak D call: TRBD1 (5 bases). CDR3 DNA: TGTGCCAGCTCGCCTCAAAGACAGACAGATACGCAGTATTTT. It encodes CASSPQRQTDTQYF.